This T cell receptor (beta chain) was captured in a study of CD8+CD57+ T cells in acquired aplastic anemia. Individuals selected for sequencing had exhibited CD8+CD57+ cell expansion on flow cytometry. Template material for TCR beta VDJ and CDR3 profiling consisted of genomic DNA. TCRdb redid the calling of the reads with MiXCR, one entry per CDR3 protein. The sample has over 250,000 distinct CDR3 sequences, around three fifths seen once. This clonotype was recorded only once. Antigen specificity is unknown. With V trimmed by 7 bases and J by 2 bases, 15 bases remained unmatched. The CDR3 has 16 amino acids. Germline loops: CDR1 SQVTM, CDR2 ANQGSEA. Study outcomes and limitations: No significant patient-versus-control difference appeared in CD8+ Simpson's diversity.

The sample comprised sorted CD4+, CD8+, or CD8+CD57+ T cells (not recorded which) from PBMCs. The TCR comes from a human donor with aplastic anemia. This chain links TRBV29-1 with TRBJ2-5; 8 bases line up with TRBD1. CDR3 sequence reads: CSATHTAGTGQETQYF. CDR3 bases: TGCAGCGCTACCCACACGGCGGGGACAGGACAAGAGACCCAGTACTTC.